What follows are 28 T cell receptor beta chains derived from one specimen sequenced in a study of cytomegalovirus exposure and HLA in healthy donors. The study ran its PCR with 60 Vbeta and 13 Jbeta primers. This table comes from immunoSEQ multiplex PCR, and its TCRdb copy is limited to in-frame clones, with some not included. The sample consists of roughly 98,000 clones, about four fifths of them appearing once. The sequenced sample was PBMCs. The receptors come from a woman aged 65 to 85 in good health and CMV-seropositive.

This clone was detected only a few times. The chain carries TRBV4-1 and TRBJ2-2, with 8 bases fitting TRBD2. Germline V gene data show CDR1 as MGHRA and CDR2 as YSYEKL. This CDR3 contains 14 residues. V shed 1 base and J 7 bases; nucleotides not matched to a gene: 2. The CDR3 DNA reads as TGCGCCAGCAGCCAAGCGGGGGGGCGCGGGGAGCTGTTTTTT. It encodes CASSQAGGRGELFF.

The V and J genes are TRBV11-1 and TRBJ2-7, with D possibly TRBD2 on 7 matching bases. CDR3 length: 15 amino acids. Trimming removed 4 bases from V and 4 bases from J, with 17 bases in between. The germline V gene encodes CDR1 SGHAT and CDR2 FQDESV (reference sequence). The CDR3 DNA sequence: TGTGCCAGCAGCTCGTTACAGGGAGGGTTTTACGAGCAGTACTTC. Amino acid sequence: CASSSLQGGFYEQYF.

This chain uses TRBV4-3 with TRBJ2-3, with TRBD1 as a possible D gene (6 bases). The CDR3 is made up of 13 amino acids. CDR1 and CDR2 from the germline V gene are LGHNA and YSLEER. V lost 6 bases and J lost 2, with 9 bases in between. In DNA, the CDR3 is TGCGCCAGCAGGAGGGACATCACAGATACGCAGTATTTT. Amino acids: CASRRDITDTQYF.

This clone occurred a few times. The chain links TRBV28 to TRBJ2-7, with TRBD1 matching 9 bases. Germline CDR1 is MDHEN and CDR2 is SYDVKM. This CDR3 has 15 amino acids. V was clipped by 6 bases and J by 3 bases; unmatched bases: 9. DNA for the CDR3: TGTGCCAGCAGCATCTCCGGGACAGGGCACTACGAGCAGTACTTC. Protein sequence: CASSISGTGHYEQYF.

The CDR3 nucleotides read TGCGCCAGCAGCCCCCAGGGGGTGGGTGGAAACACCATATATTTT. It specifies CASSPQGVGGNTIYF. The gene calls are TRBV4-3 and TRBJ1-3; 7 bases line up with TRBD1. The CDR3 sequence is 15 residues long. With V trimmed by 4 bases and J by 3 bases, 6 bases remained unmatched. Germline CDR1 LGHNA, CDR2 YSLEER.

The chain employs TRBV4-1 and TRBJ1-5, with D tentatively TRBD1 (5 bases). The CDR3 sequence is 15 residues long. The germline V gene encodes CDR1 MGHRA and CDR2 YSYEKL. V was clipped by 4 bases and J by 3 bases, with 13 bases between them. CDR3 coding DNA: TGCGCCAGCAGCCCTGGGGGGACTGCCAATCAGCCCCAGCATTTT. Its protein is CASSPGGTANQPQHF.

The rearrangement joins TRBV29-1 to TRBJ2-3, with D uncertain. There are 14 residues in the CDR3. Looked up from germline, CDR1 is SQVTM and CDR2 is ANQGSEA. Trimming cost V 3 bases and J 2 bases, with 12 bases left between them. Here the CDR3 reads CSVEGSFSTDTQYF. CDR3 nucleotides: TGCAGCGTTGAGGGTAGCTTTTCCACAGATACGCAGTATTTT.

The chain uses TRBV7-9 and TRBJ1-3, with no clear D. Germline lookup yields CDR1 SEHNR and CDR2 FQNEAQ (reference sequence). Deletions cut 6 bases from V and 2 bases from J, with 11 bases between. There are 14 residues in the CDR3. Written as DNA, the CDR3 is TGTGCCAGCAGAAAACGAGGTCCTGGAAACACCATATATTTT. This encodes CASRKRGPGNTIYF.

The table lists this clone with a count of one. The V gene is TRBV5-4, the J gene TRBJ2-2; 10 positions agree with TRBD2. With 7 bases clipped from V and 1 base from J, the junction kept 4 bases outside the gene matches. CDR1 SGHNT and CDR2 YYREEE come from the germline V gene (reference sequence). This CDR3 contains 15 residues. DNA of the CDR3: TGTGCCAGCTATCCTAGCGGGAGGAACACCGGGGAGCTGTTTTTT. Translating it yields CASYPSGRNTGELFF.

The CDR3 loop is CASSPGGRGGNEQYF. DNA for the CDR3: TGTGCCAGCTCACCAGGAGGGAGAGGCGGCAACGAGCAGTACTTC. V usage is TRBV18 and J usage is TRBJ2-7; tentatively, D is TRBD2 (6 bases). Trimming removed 2 bases at V and 5 bases at J, with 16 bases between. Per germline, CDR1 KGHSH and CDR2 LQKENI. This CDR3 is 15 amino acids long.

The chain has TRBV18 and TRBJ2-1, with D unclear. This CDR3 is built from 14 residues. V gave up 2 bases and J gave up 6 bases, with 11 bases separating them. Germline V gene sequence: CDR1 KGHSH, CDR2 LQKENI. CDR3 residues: CASSPSPTLNEQFF. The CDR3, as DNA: TGTGCCAGCTCACCAAGTCCCACTCTCAATGAGCAGTTCTTC.

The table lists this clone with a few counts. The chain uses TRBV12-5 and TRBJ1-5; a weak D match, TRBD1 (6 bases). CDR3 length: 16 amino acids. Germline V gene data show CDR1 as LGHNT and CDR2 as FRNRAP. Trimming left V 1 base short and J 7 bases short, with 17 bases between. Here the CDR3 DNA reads TGTGCTAGTGGTTTGGACACAGGGTTCCAGGGGCAGCCCCAGCATTTT. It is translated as CASGLDTGFQGQPQHF. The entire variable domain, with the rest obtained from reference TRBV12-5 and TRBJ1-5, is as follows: DARVTQTPRHKVTEMGQEVTMRCQPILGHNTVFWYRQTMMQGLELLAYFRNRAPLDDSGMPKDRFSAEMPDATLATLKIQPSEPRDSAVYFCASGLDTGFQGQPQHFGDGTRLSIL.

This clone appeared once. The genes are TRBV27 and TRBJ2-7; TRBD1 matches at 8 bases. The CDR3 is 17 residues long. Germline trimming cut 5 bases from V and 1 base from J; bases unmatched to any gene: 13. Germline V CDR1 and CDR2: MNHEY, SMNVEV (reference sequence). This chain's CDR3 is CASSPHRGSSSSYEQYF. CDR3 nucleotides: TGTGCCAGCAGTCCCCACAGGGGGAGCTCCAGTTCCTACGAGCAGTACTTC.

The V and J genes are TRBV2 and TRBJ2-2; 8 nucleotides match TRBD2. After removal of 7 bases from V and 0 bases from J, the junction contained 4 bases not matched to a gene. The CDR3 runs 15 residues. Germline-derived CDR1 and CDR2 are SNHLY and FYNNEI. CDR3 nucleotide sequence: TGTGCCAGCATCACGGGGGGGGCGAACACCGGGGAGCTGTTTTTT. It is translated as CASITGGANTGELFF.

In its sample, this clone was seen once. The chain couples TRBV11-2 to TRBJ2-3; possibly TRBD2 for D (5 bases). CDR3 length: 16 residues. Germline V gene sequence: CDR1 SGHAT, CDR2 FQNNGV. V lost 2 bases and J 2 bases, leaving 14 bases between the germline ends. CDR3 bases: TGTGCCAGCAGCTTACGAGAGGGCCTAAACACAGATACGCAGTATTTT. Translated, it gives CASSLREGLNTDTQYF. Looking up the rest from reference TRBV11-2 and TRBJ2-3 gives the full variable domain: EAGVAQSPRYKIIEKRQSVAFWCNPISGHATLYWYQQILGQGPKLLIQFQNNGVVDDSQLPKDRFSAERLKGVDSTLKIQPAKLEDSAVYLCASSLREGLNTDTQYFGPGTRLTVL.

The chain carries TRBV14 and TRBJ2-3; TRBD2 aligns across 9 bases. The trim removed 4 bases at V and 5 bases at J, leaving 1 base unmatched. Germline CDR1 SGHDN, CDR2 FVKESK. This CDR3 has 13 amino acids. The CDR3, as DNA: TGTGCCAGCAGCCTAGCGGGAGTAGATACGCAGTATTTT. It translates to CASSLAGVDTQYF.

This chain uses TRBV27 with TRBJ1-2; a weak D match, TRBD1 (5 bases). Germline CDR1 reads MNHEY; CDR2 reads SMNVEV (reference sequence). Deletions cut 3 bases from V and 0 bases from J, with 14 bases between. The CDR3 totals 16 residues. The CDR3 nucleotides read TGTGCCAGCAGTTTGGCAGGGCTGAATCCTAACTATGGCTACACCTTC. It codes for CASSLAGLNPNYGYTF.

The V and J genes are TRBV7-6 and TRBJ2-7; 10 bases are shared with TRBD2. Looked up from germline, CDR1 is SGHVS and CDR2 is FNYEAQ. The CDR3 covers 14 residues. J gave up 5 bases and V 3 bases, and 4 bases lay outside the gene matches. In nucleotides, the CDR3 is TGTGCCAGCAGCTTCCTAGCGGGAGACGACGAGCAGTACTTC. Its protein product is CASSFLAGDDEQYF.

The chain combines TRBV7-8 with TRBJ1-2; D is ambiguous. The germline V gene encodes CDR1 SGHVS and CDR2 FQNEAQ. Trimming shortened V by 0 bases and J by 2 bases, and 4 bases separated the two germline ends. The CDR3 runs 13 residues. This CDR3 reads CASSLAENYGYTF. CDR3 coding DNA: TGTGCCAGCAGCTTAGCAGAGAACTATGGCTACACCTTC.

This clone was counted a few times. The CDR3 nucleotides are TGTGCCAGCAGTGGCCTGAGGGGGTTTAGGAATTCACCCCTCCACTTT. Encoded protein: CASSGLRGFRNSPLHF. The chain employs TRBV27 and TRBJ1-6; D may be TRBD1 (6 bases). Germline CDR1 reads MNHEY; CDR2 reads SMNVEV (reference sequence). Between the trimmed V and J ends, which lost 5 bases and 7 bases, there was a span of 18 bases. CDR3 size: 16 residues.

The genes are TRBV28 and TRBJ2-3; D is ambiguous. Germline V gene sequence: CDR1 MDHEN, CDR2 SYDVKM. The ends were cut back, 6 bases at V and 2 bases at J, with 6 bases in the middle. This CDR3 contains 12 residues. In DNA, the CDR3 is TGTGCCAGCAGCCCATCCACAGATACGCAGTATTTT. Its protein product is CASSPSTDTQYF.

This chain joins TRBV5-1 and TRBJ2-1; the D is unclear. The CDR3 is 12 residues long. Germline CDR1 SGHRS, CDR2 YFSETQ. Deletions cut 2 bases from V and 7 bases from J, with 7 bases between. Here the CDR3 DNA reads TGCGCCAGCAGCTTTGAGTGGAATGAGCAGTTCTTC. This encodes CASSFEWNEQFF. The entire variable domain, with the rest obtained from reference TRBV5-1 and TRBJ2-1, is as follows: KAGVTQTPRYLIKTRGQQVTLSCSPISGHRSVSWYQQTPGQGLQFLFEYFSETQRNKGNFPGRFSGRQFSNSRSEMNVSTLELGDSALYLCASSFEWNEQFFGPGTRLTVL.

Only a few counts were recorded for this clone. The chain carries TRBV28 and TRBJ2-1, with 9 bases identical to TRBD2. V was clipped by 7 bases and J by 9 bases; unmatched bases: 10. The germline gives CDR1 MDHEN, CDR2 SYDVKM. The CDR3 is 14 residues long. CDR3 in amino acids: CASNSAGGPVEQFF. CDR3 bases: TGTGCCAGCAATAGTGCGGGAGGGCCGGTTGAGCAGTTCTTC.

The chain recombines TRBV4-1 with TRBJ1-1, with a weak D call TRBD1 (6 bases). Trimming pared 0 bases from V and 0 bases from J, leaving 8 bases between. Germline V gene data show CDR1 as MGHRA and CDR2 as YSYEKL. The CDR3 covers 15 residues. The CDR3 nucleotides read TGCGCCAGCAGCCAAGATCAGGGGATGAACACTGAAGCTTTCTTT. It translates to CASSQDQGMNTEAFF.

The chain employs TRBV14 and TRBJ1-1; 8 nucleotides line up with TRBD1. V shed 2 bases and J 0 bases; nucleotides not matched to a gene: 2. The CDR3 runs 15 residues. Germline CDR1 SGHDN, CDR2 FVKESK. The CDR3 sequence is CASSQRTGLNTEAFF. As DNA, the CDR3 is TGTGCCAGCAGCCAAAGGACAGGGTTGAACACTGAAGCTTTCTTT.

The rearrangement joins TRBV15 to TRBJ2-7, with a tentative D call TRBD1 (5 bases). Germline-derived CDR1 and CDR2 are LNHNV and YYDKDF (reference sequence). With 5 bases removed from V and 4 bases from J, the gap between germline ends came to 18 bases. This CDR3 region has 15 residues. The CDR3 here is CATSPDSSSRYEQYF. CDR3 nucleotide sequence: TGTGCCACCAGCCCCGACAGTTCATCTAGGTACGAGCAGTACTTC. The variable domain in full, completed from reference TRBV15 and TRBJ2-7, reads DAMVIQNPRYQVTQFGKPVTLSCSQTLNHNVMYWYQQKSSQAPKLLFHYYDKDFNNEADTPDNFQSRRPNTSFCFLDIRSPGLGDTAMYLCATSPDSSSRYEQYFGPGTRLTVT.

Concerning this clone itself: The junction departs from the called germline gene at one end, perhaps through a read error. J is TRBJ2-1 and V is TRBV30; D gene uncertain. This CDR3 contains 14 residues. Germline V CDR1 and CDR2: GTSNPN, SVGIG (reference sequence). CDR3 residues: CAWRWPSVYTEQFF. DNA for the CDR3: TGTGCCTGGAGGTGGCCTTCCGTTTACACTGAGCAGTTCTTC.

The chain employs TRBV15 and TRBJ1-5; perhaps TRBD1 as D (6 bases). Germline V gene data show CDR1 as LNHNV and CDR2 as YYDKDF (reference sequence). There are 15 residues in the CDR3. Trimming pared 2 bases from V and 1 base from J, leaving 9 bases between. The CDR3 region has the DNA TGTGCCACCAGCAGACCTCAGGGGAGCAATCAGCCCCAGCATTTT. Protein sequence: CATSRPQGSNQPQHF.